This TCR beta chain was identified in a study of T cell responses to AZD1222 COVID-19 vaccine. V was trimmed by 4 bases and J by 5 bases, leaving 5 bases between them. Germline CDR1 ENHRY, CDR2 SYGVKD. The CDR3 is made up of 12 amino acids. Using immunoSEQ multiplex PCR, the repertoire was profiled, and TCRdb retains in-frame clones only, with some absent. The sample lists tens of thousands of clones; 75% to 90% were seen once. Study-level results: Donors were largely white British and mainly female; clonal diversity was possibly underestimated.

Regarding this clone: The antigen remains undetermined.

This specimen consisted of peripheral blood, obtained 28 days after the second AZD1222 dose. This receptor was taken from an adult who received the AZD1222 COVID-19 vaccine. This chain connects TRBV10-3 to TRBJ2-2; D gene uncertain. CDR3 sequence reads: CAISVGTGELFF. CDR3 bases: TGTGCCATCAGTGTGGGGACCGGGGAGCTGTTTTTT.